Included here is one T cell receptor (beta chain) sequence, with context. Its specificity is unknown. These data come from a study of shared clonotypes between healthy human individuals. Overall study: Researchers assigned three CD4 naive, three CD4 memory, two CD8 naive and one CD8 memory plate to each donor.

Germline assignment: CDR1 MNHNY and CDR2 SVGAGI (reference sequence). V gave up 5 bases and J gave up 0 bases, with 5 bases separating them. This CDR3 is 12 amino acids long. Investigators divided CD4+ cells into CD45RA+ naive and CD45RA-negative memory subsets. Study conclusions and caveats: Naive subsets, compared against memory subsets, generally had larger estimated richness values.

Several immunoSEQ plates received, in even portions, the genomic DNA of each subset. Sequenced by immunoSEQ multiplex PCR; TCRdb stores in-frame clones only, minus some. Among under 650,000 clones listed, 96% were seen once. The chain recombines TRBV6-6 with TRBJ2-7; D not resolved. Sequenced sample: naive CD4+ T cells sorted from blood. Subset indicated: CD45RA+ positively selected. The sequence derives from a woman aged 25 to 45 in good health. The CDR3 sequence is CASSPTSYEQYF. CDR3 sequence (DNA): TGTGCCAGCAGTCCGACCTCCTACGAGCAGTACTTC.